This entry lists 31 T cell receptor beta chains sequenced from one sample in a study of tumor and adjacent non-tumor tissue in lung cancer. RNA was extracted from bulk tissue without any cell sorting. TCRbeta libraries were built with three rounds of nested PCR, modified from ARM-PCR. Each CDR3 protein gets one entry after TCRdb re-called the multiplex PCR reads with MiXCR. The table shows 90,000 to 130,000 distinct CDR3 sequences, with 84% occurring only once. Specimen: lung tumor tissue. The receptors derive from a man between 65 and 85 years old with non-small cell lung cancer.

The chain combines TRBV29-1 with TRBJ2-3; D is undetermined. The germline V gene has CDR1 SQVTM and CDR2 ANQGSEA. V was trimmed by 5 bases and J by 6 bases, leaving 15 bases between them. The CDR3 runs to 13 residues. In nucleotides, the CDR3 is TGCAGCGTTACTGGGCAGGCCACGGATACGCAGTATTTT. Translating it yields CSVTGQATDTQYF.

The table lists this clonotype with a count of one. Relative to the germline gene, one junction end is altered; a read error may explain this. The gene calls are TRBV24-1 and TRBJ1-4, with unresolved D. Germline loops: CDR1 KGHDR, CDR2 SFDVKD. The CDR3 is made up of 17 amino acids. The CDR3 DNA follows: TGTGTCACCAGTGAGCCGCAGGTATATGCAACTAATGAAAAATTGTTTTTT. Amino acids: CVTSEPQVYATNEKLFF.

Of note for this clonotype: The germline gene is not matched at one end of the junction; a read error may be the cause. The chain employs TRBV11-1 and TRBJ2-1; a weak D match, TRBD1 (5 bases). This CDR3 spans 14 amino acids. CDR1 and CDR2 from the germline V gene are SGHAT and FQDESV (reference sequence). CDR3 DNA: TGTGCCAGCACCTTAGTTACCAGGGTCGATAAGCAGTTCTTC. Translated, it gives CASTLVTRVDKQFF. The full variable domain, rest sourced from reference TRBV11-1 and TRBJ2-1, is EAEVAQSPRYKITEKSQAVAFWCDPISGHATLYWYRQILGQGPELLVQFQDESVVDDSQLPKDRFSAERLKGVDSTLKIQPAELGDSAMYLCASTLVTRVDKQFFGPGTRLTVL.

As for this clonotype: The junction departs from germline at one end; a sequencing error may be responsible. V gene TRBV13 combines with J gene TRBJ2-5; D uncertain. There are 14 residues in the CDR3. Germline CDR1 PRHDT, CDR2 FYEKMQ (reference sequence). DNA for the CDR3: TGTGCCAGCAGCTTAGGCCGGGTAGAAGATACCCAGTACTTC. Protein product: CASSLGRVEDTQYF.

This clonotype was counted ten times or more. Here the CDR3 reads CSVEGSGSSYNEQFF. The CDR3 coding sequence is TGCAGCGTTGAAGGAAGCGGTAGCTCCTACAATGAGCAGTTCTTC. V is TRBV29-1 and J is TRBJ2-1, with a weak D call TRBD2 (5 bases). The CDR3 length is 15 residues. From germline, CDR1 is SQVTM and CDR2 ANQGSEA. The V end lost 1 base, the J end lost 0 bases, and 10 bases lay between the germline ends.

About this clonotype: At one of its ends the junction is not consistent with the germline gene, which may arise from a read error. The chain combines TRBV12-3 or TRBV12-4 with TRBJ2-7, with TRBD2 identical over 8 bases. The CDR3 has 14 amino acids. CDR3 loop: CASSSSGGTYEQYF. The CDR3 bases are TGTGCCAGCAGTTCATCGGGGGGGACCTACGAGCAATACTTC.

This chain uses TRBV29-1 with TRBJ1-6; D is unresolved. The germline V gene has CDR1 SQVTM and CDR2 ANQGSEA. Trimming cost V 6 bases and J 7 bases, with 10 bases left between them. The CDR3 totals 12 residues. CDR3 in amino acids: CSVQQENSPLHF. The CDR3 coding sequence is TGCAGCGTCCAGCAAGAAAATTCACCCCTCCACTTT. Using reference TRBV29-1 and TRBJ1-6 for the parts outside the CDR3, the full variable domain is SAVISQKPSRDICQRGTSLTIQCQVDSQVTMMFWYRQQPGQSLTLIATANQGSEATYESGFVIDKFPISRPNLTFSTLTVSNMSPEDSSIYLCSVQQENSPLHFGNGTRLTVT.

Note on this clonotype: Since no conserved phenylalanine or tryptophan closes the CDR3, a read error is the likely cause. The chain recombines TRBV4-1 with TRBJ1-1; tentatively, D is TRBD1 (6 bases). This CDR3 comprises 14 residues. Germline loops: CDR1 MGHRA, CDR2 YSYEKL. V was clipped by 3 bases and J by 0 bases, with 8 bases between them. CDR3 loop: CASSQDSMNTEAFL. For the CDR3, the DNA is TGCGCCAGCAGCCAGGACAGTATGAACACTGAAGCTTTCCTT.

This CDR3 reads CTSSDSTGFGYTF. The CDR3 nucleotides read TGCACTAGCAGTGACTCGACAGGGTTTGGCTACACCTTC. V and J are TRBV10-2 and TRBJ1-2; 7 nucleotides line up with TRBD1. Germline V CDR1 and CDR2: WSHSY, SAAADI. The CDR3 covers 13 residues.

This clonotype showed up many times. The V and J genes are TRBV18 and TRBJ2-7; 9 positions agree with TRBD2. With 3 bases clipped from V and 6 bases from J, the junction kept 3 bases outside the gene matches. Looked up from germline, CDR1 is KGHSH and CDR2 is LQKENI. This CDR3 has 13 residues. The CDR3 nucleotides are TGTGCCAGCTCACCTGGGACTAGCCGCGAGCAGTACTTC. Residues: CASSPGTSREQYF.

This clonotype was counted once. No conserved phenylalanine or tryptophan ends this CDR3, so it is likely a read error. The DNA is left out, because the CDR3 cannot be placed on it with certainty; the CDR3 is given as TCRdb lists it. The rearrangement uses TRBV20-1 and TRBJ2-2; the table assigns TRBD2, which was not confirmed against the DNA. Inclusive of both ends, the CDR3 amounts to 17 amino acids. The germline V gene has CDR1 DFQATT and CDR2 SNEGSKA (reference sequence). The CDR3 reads CSARAGSAGVGTGELFS.

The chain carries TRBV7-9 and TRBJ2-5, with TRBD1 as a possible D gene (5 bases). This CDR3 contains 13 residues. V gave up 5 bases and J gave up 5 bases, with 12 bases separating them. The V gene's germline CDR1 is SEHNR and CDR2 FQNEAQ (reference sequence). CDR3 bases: TGTGCCAGCAGCCTTCCCAACAGGGAGACCCAGTACTTC. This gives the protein CASSLPNRETQYF.

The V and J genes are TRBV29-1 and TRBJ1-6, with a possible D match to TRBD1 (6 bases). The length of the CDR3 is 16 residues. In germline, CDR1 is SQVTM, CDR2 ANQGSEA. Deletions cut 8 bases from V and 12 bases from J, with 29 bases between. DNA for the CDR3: TGCAGCCTTGCCGTTACAGGGTGGAGTGGTGGGTTACCCCTCCACTTT. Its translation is CSLAVTGWSGGLPLHF. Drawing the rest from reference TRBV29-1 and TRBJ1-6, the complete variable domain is SAVISQKPSRDICQRGTSLTIQCQVDSQVTMMFWYRQQPGQSLTLIATANQGSEATYESGFVIDKFPISRPNLTFSTLTVSNMSPEDSSIYLCSLAVTGWSGGLPLHFGNGTRLTVT.

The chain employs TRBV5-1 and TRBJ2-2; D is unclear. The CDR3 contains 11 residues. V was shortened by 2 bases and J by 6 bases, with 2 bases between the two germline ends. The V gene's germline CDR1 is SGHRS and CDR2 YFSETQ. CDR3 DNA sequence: TGCGCCAGCAGCTTTTCCGGGGAGCTGTTTTTT. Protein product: CASSFSGELFF.

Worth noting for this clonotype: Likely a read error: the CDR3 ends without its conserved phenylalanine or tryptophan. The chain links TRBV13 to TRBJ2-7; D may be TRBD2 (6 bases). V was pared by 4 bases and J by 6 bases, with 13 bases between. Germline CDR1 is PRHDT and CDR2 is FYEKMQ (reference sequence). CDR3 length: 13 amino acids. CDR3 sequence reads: CASSSTTEGEQYI. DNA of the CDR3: TGTGCCAGCAGCTCAACCACGGAGGGCGAGCAGTACATC.

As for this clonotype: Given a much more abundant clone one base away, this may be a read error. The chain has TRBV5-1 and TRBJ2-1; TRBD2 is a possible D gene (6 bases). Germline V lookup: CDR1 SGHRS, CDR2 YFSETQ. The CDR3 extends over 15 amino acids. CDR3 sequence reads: CVSSLEGRKEGEQFF. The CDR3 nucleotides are TGCGTCAGCAGCTTGGAGGGACGAAAGGAGGGAGAGCAGTTCTTC.

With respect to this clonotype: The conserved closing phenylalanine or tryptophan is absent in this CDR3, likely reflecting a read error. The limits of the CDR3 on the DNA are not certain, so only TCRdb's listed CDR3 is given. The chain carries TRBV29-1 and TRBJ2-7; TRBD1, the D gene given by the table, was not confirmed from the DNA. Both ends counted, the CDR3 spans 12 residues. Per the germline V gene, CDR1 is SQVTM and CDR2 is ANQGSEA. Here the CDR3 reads CSGETGNREQYY.

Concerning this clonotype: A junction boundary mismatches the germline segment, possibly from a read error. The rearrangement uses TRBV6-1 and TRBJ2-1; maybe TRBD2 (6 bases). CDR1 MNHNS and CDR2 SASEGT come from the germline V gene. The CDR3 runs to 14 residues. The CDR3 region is CASCGTGELDEQFF. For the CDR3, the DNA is TGTGCCAGCTGTGGGACGGGGGAATTGGATGAGCAGTTTTTC.

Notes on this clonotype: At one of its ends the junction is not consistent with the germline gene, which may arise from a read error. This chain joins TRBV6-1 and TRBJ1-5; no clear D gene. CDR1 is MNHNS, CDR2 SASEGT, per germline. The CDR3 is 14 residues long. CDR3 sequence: CASSAGISNHPQHF. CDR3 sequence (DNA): TGTGCCAGCAGCGCGGGCATTAGCAATCATCCCCAGCATTTT.

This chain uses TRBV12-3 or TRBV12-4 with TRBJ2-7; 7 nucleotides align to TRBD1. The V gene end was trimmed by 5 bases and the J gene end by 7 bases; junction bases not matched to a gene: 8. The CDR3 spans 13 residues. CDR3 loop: CASSRQGVGEQYF. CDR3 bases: TGTGCCAGCAGTCGACAGGGCGTGGGGGAGCAGTACTTC.

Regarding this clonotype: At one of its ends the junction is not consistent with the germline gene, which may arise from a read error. CDR3 coding DNA: TGTGCCAGCAATTACGATCCAGACAAGGGGCGCACTGATACGCAGTATTTT. Residues: CASNYDPDKGRTDTQYF. The chain uses TRBV6-6 and TRBJ2-3, with a weak D call TRBD1 (5 bases). The CDR3 extends over 17 amino acids. CDR1 and CDR2 (germline): MNHNY, SVGAGI (reference sequence).

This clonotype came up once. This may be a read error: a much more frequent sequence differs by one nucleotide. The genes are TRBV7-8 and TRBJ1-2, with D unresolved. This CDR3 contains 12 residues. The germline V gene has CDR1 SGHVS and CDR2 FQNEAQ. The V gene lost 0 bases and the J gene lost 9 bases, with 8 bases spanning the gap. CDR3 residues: CASSLAGGSYTF. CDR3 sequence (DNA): TGTGCCAGCAGCTTAGCCGGTGGGAGCTACACCTTC.

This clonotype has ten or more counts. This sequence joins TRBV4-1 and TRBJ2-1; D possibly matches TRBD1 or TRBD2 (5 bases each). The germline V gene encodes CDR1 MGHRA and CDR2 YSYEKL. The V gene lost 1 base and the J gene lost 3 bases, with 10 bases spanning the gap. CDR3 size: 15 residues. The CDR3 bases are TGCGCCAGCAGCCAAGGGGGGTTTGACTACAATGAGCAGTTCTTC. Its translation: CASSQGGFDYNEQFF.

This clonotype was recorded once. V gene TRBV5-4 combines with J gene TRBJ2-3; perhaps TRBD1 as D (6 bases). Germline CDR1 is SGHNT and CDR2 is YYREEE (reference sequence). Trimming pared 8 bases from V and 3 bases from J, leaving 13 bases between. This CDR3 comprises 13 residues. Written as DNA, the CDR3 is TGTGCCAGAAGTTTACAGGGTACAGATACGCAGTATTTT. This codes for CARSLQGTDTQYF.

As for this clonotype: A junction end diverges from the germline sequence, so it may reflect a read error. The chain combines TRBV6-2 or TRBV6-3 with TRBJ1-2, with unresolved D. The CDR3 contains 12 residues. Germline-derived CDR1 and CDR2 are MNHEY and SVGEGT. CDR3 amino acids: CASSYRQNGYSF. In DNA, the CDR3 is TGTGCCAGCAGTTACCGGCAGAATGGATACAGCTTC.

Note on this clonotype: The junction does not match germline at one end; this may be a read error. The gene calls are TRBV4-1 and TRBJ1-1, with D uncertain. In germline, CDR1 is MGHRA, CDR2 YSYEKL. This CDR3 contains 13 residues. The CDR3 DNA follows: TGCACCAGCAGCCAAGCTAGCAACACTGAAGCTTTCTTT. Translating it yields CTSSQASNTEAFF.

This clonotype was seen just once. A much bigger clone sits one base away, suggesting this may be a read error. The DNA for the CDR3 is TGCAGTGCCCAAGCCAGCGGGAGGCCTATCAACTCCTACGATCAGTACTTC. This gives the protein CSAQASGRPINSYDQYF. The V gene is TRBV20-1, the J gene TRBJ2-7, with 9 bases identical to TRBD2. The germline V gene encodes CDR1 DFQATT and CDR2 SNEGSKA (reference sequence). The CDR3 contains 17 residues.

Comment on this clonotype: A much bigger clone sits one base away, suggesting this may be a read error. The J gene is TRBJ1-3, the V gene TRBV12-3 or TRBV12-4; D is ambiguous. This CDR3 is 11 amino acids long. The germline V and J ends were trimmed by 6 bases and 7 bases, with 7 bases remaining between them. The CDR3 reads CASRLRNTIYF. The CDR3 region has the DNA TGTGCCAGCAGATTGCGGAACACCATATATTTT.

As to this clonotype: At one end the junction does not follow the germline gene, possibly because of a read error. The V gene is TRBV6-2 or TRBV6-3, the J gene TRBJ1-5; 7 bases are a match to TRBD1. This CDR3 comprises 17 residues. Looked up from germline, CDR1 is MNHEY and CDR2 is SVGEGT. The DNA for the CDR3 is TGTGCCGGCAGTTACCACCCAGGGGGGGGTTTCATTCAGCCCCAGCATTTT. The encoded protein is CAGSYHPGGGFIQPQHF.

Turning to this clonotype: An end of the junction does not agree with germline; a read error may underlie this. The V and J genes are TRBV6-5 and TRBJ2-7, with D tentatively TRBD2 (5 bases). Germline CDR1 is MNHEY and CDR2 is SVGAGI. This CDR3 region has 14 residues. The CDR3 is CASSYVRRTYGQYF. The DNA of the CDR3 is TGTGCCAGCAGTTACGTAAGGAGGACCTACGGGCAGTACTTC.

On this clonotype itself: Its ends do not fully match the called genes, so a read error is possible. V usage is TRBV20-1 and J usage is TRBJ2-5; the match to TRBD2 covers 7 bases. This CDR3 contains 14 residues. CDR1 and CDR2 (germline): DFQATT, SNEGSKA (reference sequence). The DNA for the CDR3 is TGCAGTGCTTTTACTACTGGGGGGGGAGAGACCCAATACTTC. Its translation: CSAFTTGGGETQYF.